This T cell receptor beta chain was recorded in a study of T-cell reconstitution after alpha-beta-depleted transplantation in children listed by TCRdb under 2016. Background for the entire study: The study quantitatively tracked T-cell immune reconstitution after TCRalphabeta/CD19-depleted allogeneic hematopoietic cell transplantation in children using TCR repertoire profiling.

Broad study findings and their caveats: About two months after transplant, the apparently early recovery of alphabetaT-cell counts reportedly depended on just several hundred clones that had expanded rapidly and came from non-depleted graft cells. Over the following months the frequencies of hyperexpanded clones went down, and after one year T-cell counts and TCRbeta diversity were mostly credited to newly produced T cells. In some patients, the high TCRbeta diversity seen at day 60 was put down to recipient T cells and intrathymic progenitors that had survived conditioning.

Reading the label with the study, this specimen's treatment or condition is: allogeneic hematopoietic cell transplantation with graft depleted of TCRalphabeta T cells and CD19 B cells. The transplant recipients were children given TCRalphabeta/CD19-depleted allogeneic hematopoietic cell grafts. Libraries were constructed by PCR. The instrument given in TCRdb is Illumina HiSeq 2500. To normalize quantification of the TCRbeta repertoire, the TCR libraries were built with molecular barcoding that relied on unique molecular identifiers. TCRdb itself trimmed the public reads at Q25 with fastp, ran MiXCR and retained productive beta chains. Identical CDR3 protein sequences are pooled into one entry, listed with their most common genes and DNA. The sample records around 300,000 distinct CDR3 sequences, over 9% of which are singletons. The ten largest clones take up around 7.6% of the sample. Worth noting for this clonotype: What antigen it recognizes has not been identified. The record has no base qualities; no much larger clone is one base away.

Relative to germline, V is missing 10 bases and J is missing 5 bases, with 23 bases of the junction outside any gene match. The CDR3, cysteine through phenylalanine, is 19 amino acids long. Only the CDR3 portion is preserved as DNA: 57 bases, with reading frame beginning at the first base. The germline V gene gives CDR1 as SNHLY and CDR2 as FYNNEI. This TCR came from a boy younger than two with acute myeloid leukemia, due to receive a stem cell transplant. The sequencing here drew on PBMCs, taken before TCRalphabeta/CD19-depleted stem cell transplant. The receptor chain draws on TRBV2 and TRBJ2-1; 10 bases in between match TRBD2. The CDR3 protein sequence reads: CAICLRWGRIGTSDNEQFF. The DNA reads as follows: TGTGCCATCTGTTTACGTTGGGGCCGTATTGGGACTAGCGACAATGAGCAGTTCTTC.